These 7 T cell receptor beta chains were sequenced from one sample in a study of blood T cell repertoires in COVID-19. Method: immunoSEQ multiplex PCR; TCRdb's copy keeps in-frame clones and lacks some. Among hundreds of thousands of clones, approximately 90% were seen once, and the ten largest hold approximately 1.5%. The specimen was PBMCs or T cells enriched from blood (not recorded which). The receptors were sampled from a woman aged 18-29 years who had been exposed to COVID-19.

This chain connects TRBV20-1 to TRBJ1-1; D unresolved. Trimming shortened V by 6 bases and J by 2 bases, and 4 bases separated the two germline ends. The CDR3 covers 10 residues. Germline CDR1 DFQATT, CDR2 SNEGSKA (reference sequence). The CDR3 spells CSAANTEAFF. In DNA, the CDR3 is TGCAGTGCGGCTAACACTGAAGCTTTCTTT.

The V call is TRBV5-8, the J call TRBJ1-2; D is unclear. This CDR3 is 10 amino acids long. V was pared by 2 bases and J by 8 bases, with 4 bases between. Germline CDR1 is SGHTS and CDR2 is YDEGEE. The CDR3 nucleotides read TGTGCCAGCAGCTTTGTAGGCTACACCTTC. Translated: CASSFVGYTF.

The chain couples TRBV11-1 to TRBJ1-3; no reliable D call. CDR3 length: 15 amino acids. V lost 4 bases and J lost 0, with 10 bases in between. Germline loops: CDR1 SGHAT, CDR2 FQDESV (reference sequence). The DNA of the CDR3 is TGTGCCAGCAGCTCCTCGAGGTTCTCTGGAAACACCATATATTTT. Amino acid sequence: CASSSSRFSGNTIYF.

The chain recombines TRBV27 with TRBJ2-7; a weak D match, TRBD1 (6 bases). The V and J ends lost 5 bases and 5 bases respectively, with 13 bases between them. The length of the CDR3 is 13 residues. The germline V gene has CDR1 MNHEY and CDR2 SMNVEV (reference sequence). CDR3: CASSKLDSHEQYF. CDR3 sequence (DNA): TGTGCCAGCAGTAAATTGGACAGTCACGAGCAGTACTTC.

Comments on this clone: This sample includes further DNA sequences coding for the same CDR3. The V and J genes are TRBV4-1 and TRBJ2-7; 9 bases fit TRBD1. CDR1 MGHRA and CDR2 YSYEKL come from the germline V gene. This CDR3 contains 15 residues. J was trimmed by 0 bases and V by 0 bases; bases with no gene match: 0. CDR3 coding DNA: TGCGCCAGCAGCCAAGAGACAGGGGGCTCCTACGAGCAGTACTTC. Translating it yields CASSQETGGSYEQYF.

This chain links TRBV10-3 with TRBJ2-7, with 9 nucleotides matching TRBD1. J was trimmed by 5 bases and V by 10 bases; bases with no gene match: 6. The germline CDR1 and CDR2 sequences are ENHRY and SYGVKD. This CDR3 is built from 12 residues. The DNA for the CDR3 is TGTGCCACCGGGACAGGGTCCCACGAGCAGTACTTC. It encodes CATGTGSHEQYF.

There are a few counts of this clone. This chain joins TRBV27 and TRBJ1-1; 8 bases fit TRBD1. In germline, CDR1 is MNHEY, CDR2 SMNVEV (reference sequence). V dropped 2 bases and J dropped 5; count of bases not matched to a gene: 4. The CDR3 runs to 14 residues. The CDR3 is CASSLAGGWTEAFF. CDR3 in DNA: TGTGCCAGCAGTTTAGCAGGGGGCTGGACTGAAGCTTTCTTT.